This entry describes one T cell receptor (beta chain). No antigen is known for it. V was pared by 3 bases and J by 1 base, with 12 bases between. In germline, CDR1 is SGHDN, CDR2 FVKESK. The CDR3 consists of 16 residues. Sequencing used immunoSEQ multiplex PCR; TCRdb keeps in-frame clones, though not all of them. Of about 140,000 clones in the sample, roughly 93% were seen once. The sample originates from a study of T cell responses to AZD1222 COVID-19 vaccine. Whole-study results and caveats: Every sample of the repertoires postdated the peak T cell response.

The J gene is TRBJ2-2, the V gene TRBV14; tentatively, D is TRBD2 (5 bases). The clonotype originates from an adult in good health. This sample comprised peripheral blood, obtained on day 0 of MenACWY control vaccination. CDR3 nucleotides: TGTGCCAGCAGCCACAGAGGGCCTTTGAACACCGGGGAGCTGTTTTTT. As protein: CASSHRGPLNTGELFF.